This T cell receptor (beta chain) stems from a study of T cell responses to AZD1222 COVID-19 vaccine. V lost 3 bases and J lost 0, with 11 bases in between. Germline values: CDR1 LNHDA, CDR2 SQIVND (reference sequence). The length of the CDR3 is 15 residues. TCRdb keeps only in-frame clones here, not all; method: immunoSEQ multiplex PCR. The data show roughly 100,000 clones, less than 95% seen once. As for this clone: Its matching antigen is unknown.

Broader study findings: Donors skewed white British and female; clonal diversity was possibly underestimated. Variant regions that are unmutated are reportedly the target of nearly half of spike-specific TCRs. Seropositivity was recorded at baseline in only 6 or 7 AZD1222 recipients.

This chain uses TRBV19 with TRBJ1-2; TRBD1 is a possible D gene (5 bases). This TCR was sampled from an adult who received the AZD1222 COVID-19 vaccine. The sequencing here drew on peripheral blood, taken 28 days after the second AZD1222 dose. The CDR3 reads CASSINRRPNYGYTF. The CDR3 bases are TGTGCCAGTAGTATCAACAGGAGGCCTAACTATGGCTACACCTTC.